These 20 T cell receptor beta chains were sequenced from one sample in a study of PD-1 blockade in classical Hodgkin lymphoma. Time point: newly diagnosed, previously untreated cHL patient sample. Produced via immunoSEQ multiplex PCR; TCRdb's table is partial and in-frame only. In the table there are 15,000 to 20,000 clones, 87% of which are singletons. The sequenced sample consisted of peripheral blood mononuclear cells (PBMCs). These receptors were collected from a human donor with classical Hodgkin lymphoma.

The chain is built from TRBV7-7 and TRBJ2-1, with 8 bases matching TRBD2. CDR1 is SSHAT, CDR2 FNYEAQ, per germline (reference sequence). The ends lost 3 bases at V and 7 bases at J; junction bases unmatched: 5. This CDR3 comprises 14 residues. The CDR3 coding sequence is TGTGCCAGCAGCTTCGGCCCTAGCGGGAATGAGCAGTTCTTC. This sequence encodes CASSFGPSGNEQFF.

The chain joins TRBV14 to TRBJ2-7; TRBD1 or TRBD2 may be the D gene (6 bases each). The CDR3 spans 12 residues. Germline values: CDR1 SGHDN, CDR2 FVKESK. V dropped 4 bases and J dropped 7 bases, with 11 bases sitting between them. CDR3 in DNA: TGTGCCAGCAGCCTTACAGGGAGGGAGCAGTACTTC. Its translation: CASSLTGREQYF.

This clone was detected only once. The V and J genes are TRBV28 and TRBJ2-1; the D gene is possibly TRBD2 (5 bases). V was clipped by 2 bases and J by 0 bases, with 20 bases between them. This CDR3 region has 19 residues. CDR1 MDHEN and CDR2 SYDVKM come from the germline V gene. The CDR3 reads CASSLGFGRTASSYNEQFF. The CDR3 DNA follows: TGTGCCAGCAGTTTAGGGTTTGGCAGGACTGCGAGCTCCTACAATGAGCAGTTCTTC.

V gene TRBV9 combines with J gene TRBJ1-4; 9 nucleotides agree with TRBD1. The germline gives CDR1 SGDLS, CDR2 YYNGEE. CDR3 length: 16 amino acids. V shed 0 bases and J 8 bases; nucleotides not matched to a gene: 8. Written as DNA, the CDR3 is TGTGCCAGCAGCGTAGCTATTGGGGACAGGGACGAAAAACTGTTTTTT. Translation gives CASSVAIGDRDEKLFF.

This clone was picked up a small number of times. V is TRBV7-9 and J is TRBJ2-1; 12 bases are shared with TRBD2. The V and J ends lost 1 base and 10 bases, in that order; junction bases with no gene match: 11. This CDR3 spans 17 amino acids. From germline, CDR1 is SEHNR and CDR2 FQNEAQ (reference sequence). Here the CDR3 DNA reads TGTGCCAGCAGCTTAGAGGGGCTAGCGGGAGGGCCGGGGGAGCAGTTCTTC. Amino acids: CASSLEGLAGGPGEQFF.

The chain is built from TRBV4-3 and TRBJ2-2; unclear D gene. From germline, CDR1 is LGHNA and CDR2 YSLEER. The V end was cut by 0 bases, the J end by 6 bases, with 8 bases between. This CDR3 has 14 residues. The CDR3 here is CASSQERLPGELFF. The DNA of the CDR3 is TGCGCCAGCAGCCAAGAACGGCTTCCCGGGGAGCTGTTTTTT.

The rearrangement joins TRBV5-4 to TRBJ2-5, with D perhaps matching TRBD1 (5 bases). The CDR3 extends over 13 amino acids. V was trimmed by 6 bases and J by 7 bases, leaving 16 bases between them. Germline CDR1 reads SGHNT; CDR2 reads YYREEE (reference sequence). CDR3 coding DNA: TGTGCCAGCACTAGGGGCGCCGATGGGACCCAGTACTTC. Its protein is CASTRGADGTQYF.

The CDR3 coding sequence is TGTGCCAGCATGTTAGGAAACTCTGGAAACACCATATATTTT. Its protein is CASMLGNSGNTIYF. The J gene is TRBJ1-3, the V gene TRBV28; D not resolved. CDR1 is MDHEN and CDR2 is SYDVKM in the germline V gene. V was cut by 7 bases and J by 0 bases, with 10 bases left in between. The CDR3 has 14 amino acids. Filled out from reference TRBV28 and TRBJ1-3, the complete variable domain reads DVKVTQSSRYLVKRTGEKVFLECVQDMDHENMFWYRQDPGLGLRLIYFSYDVKMKEKGDIPEGYSVSREKKERFSLILESASTNQTSMYLCASMLGNSGNTIYFGEGSWLTVV.

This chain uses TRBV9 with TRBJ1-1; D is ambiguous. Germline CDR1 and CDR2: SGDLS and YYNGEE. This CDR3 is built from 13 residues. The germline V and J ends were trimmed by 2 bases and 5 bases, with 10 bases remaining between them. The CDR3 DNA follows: TGTGCCAGCAGCGTTTCCGGGAATACTGAAGCTTTCTTT. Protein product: CASSVSGNTEAFF.

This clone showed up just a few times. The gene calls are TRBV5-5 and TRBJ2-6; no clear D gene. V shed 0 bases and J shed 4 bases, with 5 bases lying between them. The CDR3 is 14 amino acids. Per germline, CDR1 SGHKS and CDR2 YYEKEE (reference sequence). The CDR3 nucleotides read TGTGCCAGCAGCTTGGCCCCAGGGGCCAACGTCCTGACTTTC. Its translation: CASSLAPGANVLTF. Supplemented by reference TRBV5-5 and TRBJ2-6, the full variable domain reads DAGVTQSPTHLIKTRGQQVTLRCSPISGHKSVSWYQQVLGQGPQFIFQYYEKEERGRGNFPDRFSARQFPNYSSELNVNALLLGDSALYLCASSLAPGANVLTFGAGSRLTVL.

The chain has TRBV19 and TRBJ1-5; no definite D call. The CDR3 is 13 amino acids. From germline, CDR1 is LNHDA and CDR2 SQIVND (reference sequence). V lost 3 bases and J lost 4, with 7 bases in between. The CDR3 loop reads CASSIDTNQPQHF. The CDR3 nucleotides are TGTGCCAGTAGTATTGACACTAATCAGCCCCAGCATTTT. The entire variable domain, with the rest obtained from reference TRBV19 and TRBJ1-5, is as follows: DGGITQSPKYLFRKEGQNVTLSCEQNLNHDAMYWYRQDPGQGLRLIYYSQIVNDFQKGDIAEGYSVSREKKESFPLTVTSAQKNPTAFYLCASSIDTNQPQHFGDGTRLSIL.

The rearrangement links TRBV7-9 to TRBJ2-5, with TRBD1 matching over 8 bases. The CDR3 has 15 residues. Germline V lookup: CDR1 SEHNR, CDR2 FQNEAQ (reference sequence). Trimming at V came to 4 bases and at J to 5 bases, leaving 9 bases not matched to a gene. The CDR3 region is CASSSGQGRMETQYF. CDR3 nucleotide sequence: TGTGCCAGCAGCTCCGGACAGGGCCGCATGGAGACCCAGTACTTC. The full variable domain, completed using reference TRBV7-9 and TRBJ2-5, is DTGVSQNPRHKITKRGQNVTFRCDPISEHNRLYWYRQTLGQGPEFLTYFQNEAQLEKSRLLSDRFSAERPKGSFSTLEIQRTEQGDSAMYLCASSSGQGRMETQYFGPGTRLLVL.

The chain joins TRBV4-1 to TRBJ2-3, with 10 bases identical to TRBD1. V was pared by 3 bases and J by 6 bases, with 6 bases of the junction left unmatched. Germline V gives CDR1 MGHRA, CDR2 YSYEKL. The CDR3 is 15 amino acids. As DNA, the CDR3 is TGCGCCAGCAGCCACACGACAGGGGGCGTTGATACGCAGTATTTT. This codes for CASSHTTGGVDTQYF.

The DNA of the CDR3 is TGTGCCAGCAGCGGGGCGGATACCCCGGAAACAGGCACCGGGGAGCTGTTTTTT. It codes for CASSGADTPETGTGELFF. V usage is TRBV21-1 and J usage is TRBJ2-2; no DNA check was done on the table's D call, TRBD1. TRBV21-1 is flagged as a pseudogene. The CDR3 sequence is 18 residues long.

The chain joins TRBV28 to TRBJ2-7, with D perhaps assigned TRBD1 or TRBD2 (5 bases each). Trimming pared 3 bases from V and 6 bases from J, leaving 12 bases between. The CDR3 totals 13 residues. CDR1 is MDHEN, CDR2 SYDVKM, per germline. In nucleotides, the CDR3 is TGTGCCAGCAGTTTGGGACCTCATGTCGAGCAGTACTTC. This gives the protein CASSLGPHVEQYF.

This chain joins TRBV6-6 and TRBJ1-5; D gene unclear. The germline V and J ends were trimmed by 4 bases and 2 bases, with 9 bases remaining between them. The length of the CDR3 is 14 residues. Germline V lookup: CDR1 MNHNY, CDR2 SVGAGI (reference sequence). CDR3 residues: CASSFVIRNQPQHF. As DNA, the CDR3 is TGTGCCAGCAGTTTCGTCATCCGCAATCAGCCCCAGCATTTT.

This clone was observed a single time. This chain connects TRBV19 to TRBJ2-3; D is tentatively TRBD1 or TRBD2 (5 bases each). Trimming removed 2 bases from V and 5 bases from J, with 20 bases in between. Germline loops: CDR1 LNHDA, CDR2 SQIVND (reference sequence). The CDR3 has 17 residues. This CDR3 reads CASSISGTGFTRDTQYF. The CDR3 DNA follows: TGTGCCAGTAGTATATCGGGGACGGGGTTCACGAGAGATACGCAGTATTTT.

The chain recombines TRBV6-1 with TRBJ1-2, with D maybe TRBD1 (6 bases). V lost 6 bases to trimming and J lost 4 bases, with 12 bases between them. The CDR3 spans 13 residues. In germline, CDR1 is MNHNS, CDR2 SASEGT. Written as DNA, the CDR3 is TGTGCCAGCAGAAGGGACACTCTCTATGGCTACACCTTC. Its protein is CASRRDTLYGYTF.

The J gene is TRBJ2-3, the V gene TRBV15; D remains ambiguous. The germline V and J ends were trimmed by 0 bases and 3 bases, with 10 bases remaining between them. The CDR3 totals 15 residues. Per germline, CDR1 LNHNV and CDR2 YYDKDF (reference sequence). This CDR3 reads CATSRDRGRTDTQYF. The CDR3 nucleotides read TGTGCCACCAGCAGAGATCGAGGTAGGACAGATACGCAGTATTTT.

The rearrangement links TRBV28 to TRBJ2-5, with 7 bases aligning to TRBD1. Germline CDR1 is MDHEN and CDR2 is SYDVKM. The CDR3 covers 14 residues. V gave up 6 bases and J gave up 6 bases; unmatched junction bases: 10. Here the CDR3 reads CASSPDRVGQTQYF. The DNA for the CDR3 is TGTGCCAGCAGCCCAGACAGGGTGGGGCAGACCCAGTACTTC.